Each of the 8 T cell receptor beta chains below was sequenced from the same sample in a study of T-cell memory formation after mild COVID-19. TCRdb reanalysed the 5' RACE reads using MiXCR and keeps one entry per CDR3 protein. Of some 340,000 distinct CDR3 sequences in the sample, roughly 13% were seen once. Sequenced: PBMCs or a T cell subset sorted from them (not recorded which). The source of these receptors is a man aged 18 to 29 who had mild COVID-19 (a few samples of this study predate the infection). Cell type and time point are not known.

In this sample, this clonotype turned up a few times. The chain is built from TRBV11-2 and TRBJ2-2; D unclear. CDR3 length: 13 amino acids. The ends were cut back, 8 bases at V and 3 bases at J, with 10 bases in the middle. Germline V gene sequence: CDR1 SGHAT, CDR2 FQNNGV. The CDR3, as DNA: TGTGCCAGCGGTACCATGGACACCGGGGAGCTGTTTTTT. Translating it yields CASGTMDTGELFF.

This clonotype occurred a few times. The chain has TRBV20-1 and TRBJ2-5, with 8 bases matching TRBD1. The length of the CDR3 is 13 residues. The J segment lost 4 bases and the V segment lost 3 bases, leaving 4 bases of the junction unmatched. Germline V gene data show CDR1 as DFQATT and CDR2 as SNEGSKA (reference sequence). The CDR3 nucleotides read TGCAGTGCTAGTGGCAGGGGGCTAGAGACCCAGTACTTC. It yields the protein CSASGRGLETQYF.

The sample holds many counts of this clonotype. The CDR3 DNA follows: TGTGCCAGCAGCAACCTACCGGGCAGCCAAGAGACCCAGTACTTC. Its translation: CASSNLPGSQETQYF. The J gene is TRBJ2-5, the V gene TRBV7-6; no reliable D call. The germline V gene encodes CDR1 SGHVS and CDR2 FNYEAQ. This CDR3 spans 15 amino acids. V was pared by 5 bases and J by 1 base, with 14 bases between.

Here the CDR3 reads CAWSRGAGQPQHF. CDR3 sequence (DNA): TGTGCCTGGAGTCGGGGGGCCGGGCAGCCCCAGCATTTT. The J gene is TRBJ1-5, the V gene TRBV30, with D possibly matching TRBD1 (6 bases). The V end lost 2 bases, the J end lost 7 bases, and 12 bases lay between the germline ends. Germline V CDR1 and CDR2: GTSNPN, SVGIG (reference sequence). The CDR3 contains 13 residues.

The V call is TRBV5-6, the J call TRBJ2-7; D not resolved. Trimming left V 3 bases short and J 1 base short, with 11 bases between. Looked up from germline, CDR1 is SGHDT and CDR2 is YYEEEE. The CDR3 is 14 residues long. The CDR3 coding sequence is TGTGCCAGCAGCTCATACGACAATTCCTACGAGCAGTACGTC. Its protein is CASSSYDNSYEQYV.

This clonotype has more than one count but fewer than ten. The rearrangement uses TRBV7-2 and TRBJ2-1; TRBD2 matches 8 bases. The CDR3 is made up of 15 amino acids. Germline V lookup: CDR1 SGHTA, CDR2 FQGNSA. V lost 1 base and J lost 8; bases outside the gene matches: 7. CDR3 nucleotide sequence: TGTGCCAGCAGCTTAGAACGGGGGGGCCGGGATGAGCAGTTCTTC. Its translation is CASSLERGGRDEQFF.

The CDR3 nucleotides are TGTGCCACCAGTGACTTGCCGGGACAGCTAGCCAAAAACATTCAGTACTTC. Amino acid sequence: CATSDLPGQLAKNIQYF. The rearrangement uses TRBV24-1 and TRBJ2-4, with TRBD1 identical over 7 bases. V dropped 4 bases and J dropped 0; count of bases not matched to a gene: 8. Germline CDR1 is KGHDR and CDR2 is SFDVKD. The CDR3 consists of 17 residues.

The V gene is TRBV18, the J gene TRBJ1-1; TRBD1 is a possible D gene (6 bases). Germline V lookup: CDR1 KGHSH, CDR2 LQKENI. The CDR3 covers 13 residues. Trimming cost V 3 bases and J 9 bases, with 14 bases left between them. The CDR3, as DNA: TGTGCCAGCTCACCCGGGACACCCCACCAAGCTTTCTTT. Translating it yields CASSPGTPHQAFF.